This T cell receptor (beta chain) comes out of a study of blood T cell repertoires in COVID-19. At the level of the study: There were acute and convalescent COVID-19 samples, and they came from the United States, Italy and Spain. PBMCs, B-cell-depleted T cells, or T cells were the source of the cDNA or gDNA that made up the material.

How the authors handled the data: It was from reference gene primer amplification that nucleated cell counts were estimated. Only in-frame clones appear in the TCRdb table, and some are missing; sequencing was by immunoSEQ multiplex PCR. For V, J and clone size, that table is used; D and trimming come from the DNA. The table records under 140,000 clones, about 85% of them present only once. The CDR3 is 16 amino acids. J was trimmed by 10 bases and V by 0 bases; bases with no gene match: 13. Germline CDR1 is SGHKS and CDR2 is YYEKEE (reference sequence). The sequenced material came from peripheral blood. The source of this sequence is a human donor in a cohort sampled during active COVID-19. The chain recombines TRBV5-5 with TRBJ1-1; the match to TRBD1 covers 9 bases. CDR3 coding DNA: TGTGCCAGCAGCTTGGAGGCACTAGGACAGGGGATTCGAGCTTTCTTT. Translated: CASSLEALGQGIRAFF.